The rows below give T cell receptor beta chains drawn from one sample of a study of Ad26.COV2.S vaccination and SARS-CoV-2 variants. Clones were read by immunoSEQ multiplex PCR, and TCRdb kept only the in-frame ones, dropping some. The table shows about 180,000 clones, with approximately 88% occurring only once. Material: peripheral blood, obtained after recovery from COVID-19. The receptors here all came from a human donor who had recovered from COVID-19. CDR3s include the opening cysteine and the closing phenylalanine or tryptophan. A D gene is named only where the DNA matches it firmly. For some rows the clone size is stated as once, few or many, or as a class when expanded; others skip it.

cdr3_aa: CASSSLGGLADTQYF; cdr3_nt: TGTGCCAGCAGCAGTTTAGGAGGGTTGGCAGATACGCAGTATTTT; clone_size: once; d_call: -; v_call: TRBV5-4; j_call: TRBJ2-3
cdr3_aa: CASSLVVGTGTPHNEQFF; cdr3_nt: TGTGCCAGCAGCTTGGTAGTAGGGACAGGGACCCCCCACAATGAGCAGTTCTTC; clone_size: -; d_call: TRBD1; v_call: TRBV5-6; j_call: TRBJ2-1
cdr3_aa: CSVPTGADEKLFF; cdr3_nt: TGCAGCGTTCCCACAGGGGCGGATGAAAAACTGTTTTTT; clone_size: -; d_call: TRBD1; v_call: TRBV29-1; j_call: TRBJ1-4
cdr3_aa: CASSPGGGRGPNEQFF; cdr3_nt: TGTGCCAGCAGCCCGGGGGGCGGGAGGGGACCCAATGAGCAGTTCTTC; clone_size: -; d_call: TRBD2; v_call: TRBV7-7; j_call: TRBJ2-1
cdr3_aa: CATNRDATDTQYF; cdr3_nt: TGTGCCACCAACCGGGACGCCACAGATACGCAGTATTTT; clone_size: -; d_call: -; v_call: TRBV9; j_call: TRBJ2-3
cdr3_aa: CSSTGTDSTDTQYF; cdr3_nt: TGCAGCTCCACCGGGACGGACAGCACAGATACGCAGTATTTT; clone_size: -; d_call: -; v_call: TRBV29-1; j_call: TRBJ2-3
cdr3_aa: CASSATGGETEAFF; cdr3_nt: TGCGCCAGCAGCGCAACAGGGGGGGAAACTGAAGCTTTCTTT; clone_size: -; d_call: TRBD1; v_call: TRBV5-1; j_call: TRBJ1-1
cdr3_aa: CASMGRYEQYF; cdr3_nt: TGTGCCAGCATGGGCCGCTACGAGCAGTACTTC; clone_size: -; d_call: -; v_call: TRBV2; j_call: TRBJ2-7
cdr3_aa: CASTIRVRETQYF; cdr3_nt: TGTGCCAGCACCATCAGGGTTCGAGAGACCCAGTACTTC; clone_size: -; d_call: -; v_call: TRBV28; j_call: TRBJ2-5
cdr3_aa: CASSYGVGYEQYF; cdr3_nt: TGTGCCAGCAGTTACGGGGTTGGCTACGAGCAGTACTTC; clone_size: -; d_call: -; v_call: TRBV6-5; j_call: TRBJ2-7
cdr3_aa: CASTAGADGYTF; cdr3_nt: TGTGCCAGTACCGCAGGGGCGGATGGCTACACCTTC; clone_size: -; d_call: -; v_call: TRBV19; j_call: TRBJ1-2
cdr3_aa: CASSLAPQETQYF; cdr3_nt: TGTGCCAGCAGCTTAGCCCCCCAAGAGACCCAGTACTTC; clone_size: -; d_call: -; v_call: TRBV13; j_call: TRBJ2-5
cdr3_aa: CASSQDGGLNEQFF; cdr3_nt: TGTGCCAGCAGCCAGGATGGGGGCTTGAATGAGCAGTTCTTC; clone_size: -; d_call: -; v_call: TRBV14; j_call: TRBJ2-1
cdr3_aa: CASSPGRSEAFF; cdr3_nt: TGTGCCAGCAGCCCCGGGCGGTCTGAAGCTTTCTTT; clone_size: once; d_call: -; v_call: TRBV3-1/TRBV3-2; j_call: TRBJ1-1
cdr3_aa: CASSYQGGTMNTEAFF; cdr3_nt: TGTGCCAGCAGTTACCAAGGGGGTACCATGAACACTGAAGCTTTCTTT; clone_size: -; d_call: -; v_call: TRBV6-6; j_call: TRBJ1-1
cdr3_aa: CASSQDPPGAPNEQFF; cdr3_nt: TGCGCCAGCAGCCAAGATCCCCCGGGAGCTCCCAATGAGCAGTTCTTC; clone_size: -; d_call: -; v_call: TRBV4-1; j_call: TRBJ2-1
cdr3_aa: CASSSDTYTEAFF; cdr3_nt: TGTGCCAGCAGTTCGGACACCTACACTGAAGCTTTCTTT; clone_size: -; d_call: -; v_call: TRBV14; j_call: TRBJ1-1
cdr3_aa: CAISDPLAVGNYGYTF; cdr3_nt: TGTGCCATCAGTGACCCCCTGGCAGTTGGTAACTATGGCTACACCTTC; clone_size: -; d_call: -; v_call: TRBV10-3; j_call: TRBJ1-2
cdr3_aa: CASSLVNEQFF; cdr3_nt: TGTGCCAGCAGCTTAGTCAATGAGCAGTTCTTC; clone_size: few; d_call: -; v_call: TRBV7-2; j_call: TRBJ2-1
cdr3_aa: CASSTLGQETEKLFF; cdr3_nt: TGTGCCAGCAGTACCCTTGGACAGGAGACGGAAAAACTGTTTTTT; clone_size: -; d_call: TRBD1; v_call: TRBV2; j_call: TRBJ1-4
cdr3_aa: CASSPPGQGKDTQYF; cdr3_nt: TGCGCCAGCAGCCCCCCGGGACAGGGGAAAGATACGCAGTATTTT; clone_size: -; d_call: TRBD1; v_call: TRBV5-1; j_call: TRBJ2-3
cdr3_aa: CASSLSQGGYYEQYF; cdr3_nt: TGTGCCAGCAGCTTAAGTCAGGGTGGCTACTACGAGCAGTACTTC; clone_size: -; d_call: -; v_call: TRBV7-9; j_call: TRBJ2-7
cdr3_aa: CASSLSGLAGLRGELFF; cdr3_nt: TGTGCCAGCAGCTTATCGGGACTAGCGGGTCTGCGCGGGGAGCTGTTTTTT; clone_size: once; d_call: TRBD2; v_call: TRBV7-3; j_call: TRBJ2-2
cdr3_aa: CASSHPESGANVLTF; cdr3_nt: TGCGCCAGCAGCCACCCAGAGTCTGGGGCCAACGTCCTGACTTTC; clone_size: -; d_call: -; v_call: TRBV4-1; j_call: TRBJ2-6
cdr3_aa: CASSGTGKPYEQYF; cdr3_nt: TGTGCCAGCAGTGGGACAGGGAAGCCCTACGAGCAGTACTTC; clone_size: -; d_call: TRBD1; v_call: TRBV2; j_call: TRBJ2-7
cdr3_aa: CATADTQGPQHF; cdr3_nt: TGTGCCACCGCGGACACTCAGGGGCCCCAGCATTTT; clone_size: -; d_call: -; v_call: TRBV10-3; j_call: TRBJ1-5
cdr3_aa: CASSEGGRQPQHF; cdr3_nt: TGTGCCAGCAGTGAAGGGGGGAGACAGCCCCAGCATTTT; clone_size: -; d_call: -; v_call: TRBV25-1; j_call: TRBJ1-5
cdr3_aa: CASTLRLTSGNTIYF; cdr3_nt: TGTGCCAGCACCCTTCGACTGACCTCTGGAAACACCATATATTTT; clone_size: -; d_call: -; v_call: TRBV28; j_call: TRBJ1-3